This TCR beta chain was found in a study of response to subunit inactivated influenza vaccine. Whole-study findings and limits: Every seasonal influenza vaccination brings in few new T cells, the authors suggested.

Concerning this clonotype itself: Its antigen remains unidentified.

Germline lookup yields CDR1 LNHNV and CDR2 YYDKDF (reference sequence). The CDR3 runs to 15 residues. V shed 3 bases and J shed 0 bases, with 9 bases lying between them. TCRdb re-called the RT-PCR reads with MiXCR, one entry per CDR3 protein. The data show under 200,000 distinct CDR3 sequences, 10% to 15% seen once. These same records also appear under a second study, on T cells expressing NK-cell markers. That work adds: 5'RACE template switching built TCR beta cDNA with unique molecular identifiers. It was from sorted CD3+CD56+NKG2C+, CD3+CD56+NKG2C- and CD3+CD56-NKG2C+ T cells that TCR beta repertoires came. Unclear, still, was the HCMV specificity of the expanded NKG2C+ T cell clones.

The J gene is TRBJ2-1, the V gene TRBV15; D not certain. The clonotype was recovered from a man aged 45-60 years who received an inactivated influenza vaccine. The sequencing here drew on CD8+ T cells sorted from PBMCs, taken about 11 days after vaccination. The CDR3 region is CATSSSAGSYNEQFF. The CDR3 nucleotides are TGTGCCACCAGCAGCTCAGCTGGCTCCTACAATGAGCAGTTCTTC.